The 25 T cell receptor beta chains reported below all come from one sample, sequenced in a study of T cells after yellow fever vaccination. Each CDR3 protein is one row after TCRdb ran MiXCR on the 5' RACE reads. Of around 140,000 distinct CDR3 sequences detected, 6.6% appear once; the ten largest clones hold under 0.7%. The source material was CD4+ T cells sorted from PBMCs, sampled 10 days after the yellow fever booster vaccination. The source of these receptors is a man aged 30 to 39 who received the YFV17D yellow fever vaccine.

In its sample, this clonotype was seen many times. This chain connects TRBV5-1 to TRBJ2-7; 10 nucleotides line up with TRBD1. Germline V lookup: CDR1 SGHRS, CDR2 YFSETQ. CDR3 length equals 14 residues. V was clipped by 4 bases and J by 3 bases; unmatched bases: 4. CDR3 region: CASSPGTGDYEQYF. The CDR3 DNA sequence: TGCGCCAGCAGCCCCGGGACAGGGGACTACGAGCAGTACTTC.

Remarks on this clonotype: A read error is possible here, since a much larger clone lies one base away. The V and J genes are TRBV28 and TRBJ2-4; D is perhaps TRBD1 (5 bases). Germline V gives CDR1 MDHEN, CDR2 SYDVKM. The V and J ends lost 4 bases and 0 bases respectively, with 13 bases between them. The CDR3 has 16 residues. CDR3 loop: CASSYRGQIAKNIQYF. The CDR3 bases are TGTGCCAGCAGTTATAGGGGTCAGATAGCCAAAAACATTCAGTACTTC.

This clonotype was picked up many times. V usage is TRBV19 and J usage is TRBJ1-2; the D is unclear. CDR3 length: 13 amino acids. Trimming took 3 bases from V and 4 from J, leaving 9 bases between them. CDR1 LNHDA and CDR2 SQIVND come from the germline V gene (reference sequence). CDR3 in DNA: TGTGCCAGTAGTATCCGGGCCCTCTATGGCTACACCTTC. The encoded protein is CASSIRALYGYTF.

This clonotype was found many times. This chain joins TRBV5-1 and TRBJ2-1, with D possibly TRBD2 on 6 matching bases. CDR3 size: 15 residues. The germline gives CDR1 SGHRS, CDR2 YFSETQ. Between the trimmed V and J ends, which lost 1 base and 5 bases, there was a span of 13 bases. The CDR3 DNA is TGCGCCAGCAGCTTGCAACTAGCACAAAACAATGAGCAGTTCTTC. It yields the protein CASSLQLAQNNEQFF.

This clonotype was recorded many times. This sequence joins TRBV29-1 and TRBJ2-5; D perhaps matches TRBD2 (6 bases). Germline CDR1 is SQVTM and CDR2 is ANQGSEA. Trimming took off 6 bases at V and 7 bases at J, with 18 bases between the two ends. The CDR3 is 13 amino acids. This CDR3 reads CSVSPGDSGTQYF. The CDR3, as DNA: TGCAGCGTGAGCCCGGGAGACTCGGGGACCCAGTACTTC.

This clonotype was picked up many times. The V gene is TRBV20-1, the J gene TRBJ2-7; 9 bases are shared with TRBD1. Looked up from germline, CDR1 is DFQATT and CDR2 is SNEGSKA (reference sequence). This CDR3 is built from 14 residues. V trimming: 1 base; J trimming: 1 base; junction bases outside the gene matches: 2. The CDR3 sequence is CSARGDRGSYEQYF. CDR3 coding DNA: TGCAGTGCTAGAGGCGACAGGGGGTCCTACGAGCAGTACTTC.

This clonotype was seen many times. The rearrangement links TRBV6-5 to TRBJ2-1, with 7 nucleotides matching TRBD2. The CDR3 contains 17 residues. Germline V gene data show CDR1 as MNHEY and CDR2 as SVGAGI. V shed 5 bases and J 4 bases; nucleotides not matched to a gene: 14. The CDR3 here is CASSTSTGGVGYNEQFF. The CDR3 nucleotides read TGTGCCAGCAGTACTTCCACGGGGGGAGTGGGGTACAATGAGCAGTTCTTC.

In its sample, this clonotype was seen many times. CDR3 coding DNA: TGTGCCAGCAGCTTAGCTCCGGGACAGGACTCCTACAATGAGCAGTTCTTC. Encoded protein: CASSLAPGQDSYNEQFF. The V call is TRBV7-8, the J call TRBJ2-1; the match to TRBD1 covers 8 bases. This CDR3 has 17 residues. Germline V gene sequence: CDR1 SGHVS, CDR2 FQNEAQ. V gave up 0 bases and J gave up 0 bases; unmatched junction bases: 4.

This clonotype has ten or more counts. The CDR3 region has the DNA TGTGCCACCAGCAGAGATCGACAGGGATCCTACGAGCAGTACTTC. Protein product: CATSRDRQGSYEQYF. This sequence joins TRBV15 and TRBJ2-7, with 7 bases fitting TRBD1. Trimming took 0 bases from V and 1 from J; bases not matched to a gene: 3. The CDR3 loop spans 15 amino acids. The germline V gene has CDR1 LNHNV and CDR2 YYDKDF (reference sequence).

The sample holds a few counts of this clonotype. The chain uses TRBV27 and TRBJ2-7; D is ambiguous. Per germline, CDR1 MNHEY and CDR2 SMNVEV (reference sequence). This CDR3 spans 14 amino acids. V lost 8 bases and J lost 2, with 16 bases in between. For the CDR3, the DNA is TGTGCCAGCGGAGATTTCAGGTCTACCTACGAGCAGTACTTC. It codes for CASGDFRSTYEQYF.

This clonotype was picked up many times. The genes are TRBV24-1 and TRBJ2-2; 11 bases are a match to TRBD1. Germline trimming cut 4 bases from V and 9 bases from J; bases unmatched to any gene: 6. Germline V gives CDR1 KGHDR, CDR2 SFDVKD. The CDR3 runs 15 residues. CDR3 sequence reads: CATSEGQGAVRELFF. CDR3 coding DNA: TGTGCCACCAGTGAAGGACAGGGGGCAGTGAGGGAGCTGTTTTTT.

This clonotype was recorded at least ten times. V is TRBV6-5 and J is TRBJ1-2; weak D call: TRBD1 (5 bases). Trimming removed 7 bases at V and 8 bases at J, with 11 bases between. Germline V CDR1 and CDR2: MNHEY, SVGAGI. The CDR3 is 11 amino acids. CDR3 nucleotide sequence: TGTGCCAGCACGCGGGGCGAAGGCTACACCTTC. Translated: CASTRGEGYTF.

This clonotype was counted many times. The V call is TRBV3-1, the J call TRBJ2-1; no clear D. CDR1 and CDR2 from the germline V gene are LGHDT and YNNKEL (reference sequence). The V end was cut by 1 base, the J end by 5 bases, with 6 bases between. The CDR3 runs 13 residues. The chain's CDR3 is CASSQGPNNEQFF. CDR3 nucleotides: TGTGCCAGCAGCCAAGGCCCAAACAATGAGCAGTTCTTC.

This clonotype was seen at least ten times. The genes are TRBV14 and TRBJ1-1; 8 bases agree with TRBD1. The V and J ends lost 1 base and 0 bases, in that order; junction bases with no gene match: 7. CDR1 and CDR2 (germline): SGHDN, FVKESK. The CDR3 totals 17 residues. The CDR3 nucleotides are TGTGCCAGCAGCCAAGGACAGGGGCGCACCCTGAACACTGAAGCTTTCTTT. Translation gives CASSQGQGRTLNTEAFF.

There are many counts of this clonotype. The chain is built from TRBV6-5 and TRBJ1-6; possible D gene TRBD1, 6 bases. Germline-derived CDR1 and CDR2 are MNHEY and SVGAGI. CDR3 length: 14 amino acids. Trimming pared 6 bases from V and 4 bases from J, leaving 10 bases between. The CDR3 DNA reads as TGTGCCAGCAGCCTCGGACAGTATAATTCACCCCTCCACTTT. As protein: CASSLGQYNSPLHF.

The V gene is TRBV20-1, the J gene TRBJ2-3; D possibly corresponds to TRBD1 (5 bases). The CDR3 runs 13 residues. Germline loops: CDR1 DFQATT, CDR2 SNEGSKA (reference sequence). Trimming cost V 0 bases and J 7 bases, with 11 bases left between them. In DNA form, the CDR3 reads TGCAGTGCTAGAGATACGGCAGGGCATACGCAGTATTTT. Amino acids: CSARDTAGHTQYF.

This clonotype was counted at least ten times. V is TRBV18 and J is TRBJ2-7, with D uncertain. Germline loops: CDR1 KGHSH, CDR2 LQKENI. The V end lost 2 bases, the J end lost 2 bases, and 7 bases lay between the germline ends. The CDR3 is made up of 13 amino acids. The CDR3, as DNA: TGTGCCAGCTCACCAGGAGCCACCTACGAGCAGTACTTC. Amino acids: CASSPGATYEQYF.

This clonotype was seen at least ten times. The V call is TRBV7-2, the J call TRBJ2-1, with D perhaps given as TRBD1 or TRBD2 (5 bases each). The CDR3 has 13 amino acids. Germline-derived CDR1 and CDR2 are SGHTA and FQGNSA. With 1 base removed from V and 8 bases from J, the gap between germline ends came to 9 bases. CDR3 protein: CASSLERDHEQFF. The CDR3 DNA follows: TGTGCCAGCAGCTTAGAACGGGACCATGAGCAGTTCTTC.

A remark on this clonotype: A much larger clone sits a single nucleotide away, making a read error possible. The V call is TRBV20-1, the J call TRBJ2-7; 8 nucleotides match TRBD1. This CDR3 comprises 13 residues. With V trimmed by 4 bases and J by 7 bases, 9 bases remained unmatched. The germline CDR1 and CDR2 sequences are DFQATT and SNEGSKA (reference sequence). The CDR3 sequence is CSATGQVKLEQYF. Written as DNA, the CDR3 is TGCAGTGCTACGGGACAGGTGAAACTGGAGCAGTACTTC.

This chain joins TRBV29-1 and TRBJ2-6; a possible D gene is TRBD2 (6 bases). Trimming removed 3 bases at V and 1 base at J, with 7 bases between. Germline V gives CDR1 SQVTM, CDR2 ANQGSEA. This CDR3 comprises 14 residues. DNA of the CDR3: TGCAGCGTTGAGGGGGGATCTGGGGCCAACGTCCTGACTTTC. It codes for CSVEGGSGANVLTF.

This clonotype has just a few counts. The V call is TRBV3-1, the J call TRBJ1-1, with unresolved D. With 4 bases removed from V and 5 bases from J, the gap between germline ends came to 11 bases. The germline V gene has CDR1 LGHDT and CDR2 YNNKEL (reference sequence). This CDR3 has 13 residues. The chain's CDR3 is CASSPDGETEAFF. The CDR3 coding sequence is TGTGCCAGCAGCCCGGACGGGGAGACTGAAGCTTTCTTT.

There are many counts of this clonotype. The J gene is TRBJ2-2, the V gene TRBV20-1; D call uncertain. V was pared by 3 bases and J by 6 bases, with 8 bases between. The CDR3 runs to 12 residues. Per germline, CDR1 DFQATT and CDR2 SNEGSKA (reference sequence). The DNA of the CDR3 is TGCAGTGCTAGTCCCCCCTCCGGGGAGCTGTTTTTT. Translated, it gives CSASPPSGELFF.

Concerning this clonotype: Just one base apart from a much larger clone, this may be a read error. The chain employs TRBV7-2 and TRBJ1-2, with D hard to call. Germline CDR1 SGHTA, CDR2 FQGNSA. The CDR3 runs 13 residues. This chain's CDR3 is CASRLLENYGYTF. DNA of the CDR3: TGTGCCAGCCGCTTACTAGAGAACTATGGCTACACCTTC.

This clonotype is judged medium-sized. The rearrangement joins TRBV5-1 to TRBJ2-2; 9 positions match TRBD2. CDR1 is SGHRS and CDR2 is YFSETQ in the germline V gene. The CDR3 is 18 amino acids. V dropped 4 bases and J dropped 3; count of bases not matched to a gene: 13. The CDR3 region is CASSLTRPGLADTGELFF. As DNA, the CDR3 is TGCGCCAGCAGCCTAACCAGGCCGGGACTAGCAGACACCGGGGAGCTGTTTTTT.

This clonotype was counted many times. The chain recombines TRBV14 with TRBJ1-1, with 8 bases identical to TRBD1. Looked up from germline, CDR1 is SGHDN and CDR2 is FVKESK. J gave up 11 bases and V 4 bases, and 12 bases lay outside the gene matches. The CDR3 loop spans 14 amino acids. CDR3 in amino acids: CASSRGKPTGAAFF. In DNA form, the CDR3 reads TGTGCCAGCAGCCGGGGTAAGCCGACAGGGGCCGCTTTCTTT.